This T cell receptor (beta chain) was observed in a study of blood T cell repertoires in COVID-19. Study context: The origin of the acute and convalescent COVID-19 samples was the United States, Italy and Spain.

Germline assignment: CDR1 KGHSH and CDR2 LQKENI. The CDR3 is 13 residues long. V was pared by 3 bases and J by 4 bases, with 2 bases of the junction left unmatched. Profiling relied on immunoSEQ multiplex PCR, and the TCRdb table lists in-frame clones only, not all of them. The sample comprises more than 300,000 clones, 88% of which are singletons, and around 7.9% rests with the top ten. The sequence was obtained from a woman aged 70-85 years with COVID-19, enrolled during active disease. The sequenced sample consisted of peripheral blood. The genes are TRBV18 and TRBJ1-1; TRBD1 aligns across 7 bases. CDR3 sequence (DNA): TGTGCCAGCTCACCTACAGGGGCCACTGAAGCTTTCTTT. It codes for CASSPTGATEAFF.